Listed here are 5 T cell receptor beta chains from one sample, sequenced in a study of identical twins. TCRdb analysed the 5' RACE reads with MiXCR anew, one entry per CDR3 protein. This sample has some 630,000 distinct CDR3 sequences, with roughly 7.2% found just once. This sample also belongs to another study, concerning yellow fever vaccine responses in identical twins.

Sequenced material: PBMCs. The receptors stem from a woman younger than 35 in good health.

This clonotype was recorded a few times. The chain is built from TRBV6-5 and TRBJ2-7, with TRBD2 matching 9 bases. The CDR3 has 18 residues. Trimming removed 0 bases from V and 1 base from J; junction bases left unmatched: 10. CDR1 is MNHEY and CDR2 is SVGAGI in the germline V gene. The CDR3 DNA is TGTGCCAGCAGTTACTCGCGGGAAGCGGGAGGAAGTTCCTACGAGCAGTACTTC. This translates into CASSYSREAGGSSYEQYF.

The chain recombines TRBV7-9 with TRBJ2-1; weak D call: TRBD1 (6 bases). Deletions cut 0 bases from V and 12 bases from J, with 6 bases between. Germline CDR1 and CDR2: SEHNR and FQNEAQ (reference sequence). There are 11 residues in the CDR3. The CDR3 nucleotides read TGTGCCAGCAGCTTAGCGGGGGCGCAGTTCTTC. Translated, it gives CASSLAGAQFF.

The chain is built from TRBV19 and TRBJ2-2; 8 bases fit TRBD1. The CDR3 is 16 residues long. Trimming removed 4 bases from V and 5 bases from J; junction bases left unmatched: 9. Per germline, CDR1 LNHDA and CDR2 SQIVND (reference sequence). The CDR3 region has the DNA TGTGCCAGTAGTAGGGGACAGGACTCGATGACCGGGGAGCTGTTTTTT. Protein: CASSRGQDSMTGELFF.

This chain connects TRBV4-1 to TRBJ2-7; unclear D gene. V was shortened by 2 bases and J by 2 bases, with 13 bases between the two germline ends. CDR1 and CDR2 from the germline V gene are MGHRA and YSYEKL. The CDR3 spans 15 residues. CDR3 coding DNA: TGCGCCAGCAGCCAACCGCCTATAGGAACCTACGAGCAGTACTTC. Its translation: CASSQPPIGTYEQYF.

This clonotype was detected a few times. This chain's CDR3 is CASSLPGRSAFF. CDR3 bases: TGTGCCAGCAGTTTACCCGGGAGGTCCGCTTTCTTT. The gene calls are TRBV27 and TRBJ1-1; D is uncertain. Per germline, CDR1 MNHEY and CDR2 SMNVEV (reference sequence). This CDR3 has 12 amino acids. V lost 2 bases to trimming and J lost 11 bases, with 12 bases between them.